Given below is one T cell receptor beta chain in context. Its target antigen remains unknown. There are no base qualities to consult, and no much larger clone falls within one base. For the CD8 naive samples, CD45RO-negative cells were positively selected for CCR7, yielding a CD45RA+CCR7+ population from which TemRA cells were excluded. The donors were healthy, HIV-negative adults who had no recently reported acute infections or vaccinations. Every donor was a Caucasian adult residing in Nashville, Tennessee, USA. Blood was obtained by leukapheresis, after which PBMCs were separated by Ficoll-Histopaque density gradient centrifugation and cryopreserved in liquid nitrogen vapor phase. Purity and quantity of every magnetically sorted T cell population were checked by analytical flow cytometry. Genomic DNA was isolated from every sorted fraction and measured by UV absorbance on a Nanodrop 2000c. These data are taken from a study of shared clonotypes between healthy human individuals (dated by TCRdb to between 2020 and 2021). Regarding the complete study: A couple of women and a few men aged 18 to 49 years were included in the cohort. To estimate repertoire size and how much clonotype sharing occurs between individuals, the study deeply sequenced the blood TCR repertoires of a handful of healthy adults. For each donor, CD4 naive and CD4 memory were each run on three plates, CD8 naive on two plates, and CD8 memory on one plate. Each donor's leukapheresis produced roughly between roughly 0.85 and 10 billion PBMCs. To increase sequencing depth and limit assay-specific biases, TCR repertoire library preparation and sequencing were carried out by different laboratories using diverse techniques.

TCR CDR3 regions were amplified from genomic DNA by multiplex PCR using the deep immunoSEQ assay. For each cell subset, the extracted genomic DNA was distributed evenly across all wells of several immunoSEQ 96-well plates, and each plate served as one replicate. For sorted subsets, roughly 200 ng of genomic DNA, equivalent to 25,000 to 35,000 T cell genomes, went into each replicate PCR. Purified libraries were quantified with a Qubit 3.0 fluorometer, sized on a Bioanalyzer 2100, and re-quantified with the KAPA Library Quantification kit. Every immunoSEQ 96-well plate was sequenced on a dedicated single-read 150-cycle Illumina NextSeq 550 flow cell. The paper's processing steps were these. Because the immunoSEQ output included only junctional sequences and no quality scores, the filtering could not be the same as the filtering used for full-length reads. Sequences were annotated with PyIR, a Python wrapper for IgBLAST v1.9, using IMGT germline references to assign V/J genes and CDR3. Reads were removed for weak V/J assignments (E-value above 1e-6), missing CDR3, stop codons, out-of-frame junctions, or ambiguous translated residues. V3J clonotypes were defined as sequences sharing an identical inferred V gene, J gene, and CDR3 amino acid sequence. Percentage overlap between repertoires was calculated by dividing the number of shared unique clonotypes by the size of the smaller repertoire. Repertoire richness was assessed with RTK rarefaction, the Chao1 estimator, and Recon v2.1 estimates of unobserved clonotypes. OLGA was used to compute generation probabilities for all TCRbeta clonotypes that the gDNA method yielded from a few donors. TCRdb limited this immuneACCESS table to in-frame rearrangements with V and J called. A share of clones is missing; checked studies link under half to unresolved V genes, and the rest is unexplained. V and J calls and clone size are those listed in that table; D and trimming were worked out from the DNA. In this sample the table shows hundreds of thousands of clones, 85% to 95% of which occur a single time. The ten largest clones capture 0.11% of the sample.

Based on the germline V gene, the CDR1 and CDR2 sequences are SGHDT and YYEEEE. Including the terminal cysteine and phenylalanine, the CDR3 comprises 13 residues. Kept here is only the CDR3 DNA, which spans 39 bases and is read in frame from base 1. The junction carries 17 bases between V and J, which are trimmed by 6 bases and 7 bases respectively. What the work shows at the level of the full study, not this receptor alone: Based on pairwise subsampling, the degree of clonotype sharing among donors was expected to be affected by sequencing depth. Naive subsets generally had larger estimated clonotype richness than memory subsets did. Compared with non-shared clonotypes, the clonotypes found in all four sorted-subset donors had higher generation probabilities. Incomplete sequencing was indicated by rarefaction of sorted-subset datasets, despite the large sequencing depth. When a handful of donors were compared, the shared fraction of clonotypes was 5% to 6.5% for naive CD4, around 3.5% for naive CD8, 2% to 2.5% for memory CD4, and approximately 0.4% for memory CD8. The small number of donors limited the genetic and exposure-history diversity represented. Only blood was sampled, and tissue TCR repertoires likely differ from those in blood.

The receptor was isolated from a woman in her twenties or thirties in good health. The chain is assembled from TRBV5-6 and TRBJ2-7; the D gene assignment is ambiguous. Sequenced material: naive CD8+ T cells sorted from blood. The label giving this sample's cell subset or site can be read as: CD45RA+CCR7+. The sequence in DNA is TGTGCCAGCATGGAGCAGGCGGCTGGTGAGCAGTACTTC. Translated, it reads CASMEQAAGEQYF.